This T cell receptor beta chain was identified in a study of CD8+ T cells in alopecia areata. Whole-study context: Skin from roughly 6-13-month-old C3H/HeJ graft donors with spontaneous alopecia went to approximately 7-11-week-old female C3H/HeJ mice. Findings and caveats of the study: When scalp samples are sequenced, resident alphabeta T cells of normal skin are also captured. Clonality in lesional scalp, especially alopecia totalis/universalis, exceeded that of normal scalp. Sharing of TCRs across patients appeared less clear than in mice, possibly for HLA-related reasons.

About this clone: Its specificity is not known. The listed genes are named as in mouse. The missing CDR3 end, 4 residues past where the read stops, is filled in from the germline J gene.

After pooling, cutaneous lymph node cells were sorted with CD4, CD8alpha, NKG2D, NKG2ACE and other markers. Sequencing templates came from extracted RNA that was reverse transcribed into cDNA. Profiled with immunoSEQ multiplex PCR; TCRdb holds only in-frame clones, not every one. This sample comprises 200,000 to 300,000 clones, none seen once only. CDR3 length: 15 amino acids. Germline values: CDR1 FNHDT, CDR2 SITEND (reference sequence). The V segment lost 5 bases and the J segment 0 bases; nucleotides outside the gene matches: 5. The material sequenced was CD4+ T cells sorted from a lymph node. The source of this sequence is a C3H/HeJ mouse with alopecia areata. As its MHC haplotype, the strain has H2-k. The gene calls are TRBV19 and TRBJ1-1; 9 nucleotides match TRBD1. Partial CDR3 DNA: TGTGCCAGCAGCCTCGGGACAGGGCCAAACACA. Its translation: CASSLGTGPNT. The whole CDR3 sequence is CASSLGTGPNTEVFF. Complete variable domain (other parts from reference TRBV19 and TRBJ1-1): GGIITQTPKFLIGQEGQKLTLKCQQNFNHDTMYWYRQDSGKGLRLIYYSITENDLQKGDLSEGYDASREKKSSFSLTVTSAQKNEMAVFLCASSLGTGPNTEVFFGKGTRLTVV.